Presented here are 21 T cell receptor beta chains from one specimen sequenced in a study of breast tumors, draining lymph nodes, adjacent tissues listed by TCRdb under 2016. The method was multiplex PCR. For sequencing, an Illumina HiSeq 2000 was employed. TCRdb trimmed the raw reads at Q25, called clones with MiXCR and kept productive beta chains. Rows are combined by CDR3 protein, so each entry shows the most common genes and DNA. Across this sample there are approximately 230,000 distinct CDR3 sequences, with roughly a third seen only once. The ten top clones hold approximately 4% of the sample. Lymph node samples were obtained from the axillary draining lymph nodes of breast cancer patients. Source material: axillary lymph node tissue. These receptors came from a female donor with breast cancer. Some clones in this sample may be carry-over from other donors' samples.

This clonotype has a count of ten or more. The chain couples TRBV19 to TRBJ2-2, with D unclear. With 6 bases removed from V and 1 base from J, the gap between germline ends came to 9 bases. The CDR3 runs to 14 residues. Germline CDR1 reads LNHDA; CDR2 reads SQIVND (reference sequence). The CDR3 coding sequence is TGTGCCAGTAGCTTGCTCGGGAACACCGGGGAGCTGTTTTTT. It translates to CASSLLGNTGELFF.

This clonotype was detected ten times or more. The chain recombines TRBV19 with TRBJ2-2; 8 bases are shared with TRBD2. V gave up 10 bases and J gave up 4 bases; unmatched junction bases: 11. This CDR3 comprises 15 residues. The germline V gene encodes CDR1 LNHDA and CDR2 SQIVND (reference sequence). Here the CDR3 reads CATSPGTRGTGELFF. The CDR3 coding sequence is TGTGCCACCAGCCCCGGGACTAGGGGCACCGGGGAGCTGTTTTTT.

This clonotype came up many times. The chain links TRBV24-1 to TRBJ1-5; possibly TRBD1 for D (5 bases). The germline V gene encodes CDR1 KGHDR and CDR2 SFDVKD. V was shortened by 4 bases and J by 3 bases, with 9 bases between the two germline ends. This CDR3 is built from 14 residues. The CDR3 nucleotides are TGTGCCACCAGTGACAGGGATGTCAATCAGCCCCAGCATTTT. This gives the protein CATSDRDVNQPQHF.

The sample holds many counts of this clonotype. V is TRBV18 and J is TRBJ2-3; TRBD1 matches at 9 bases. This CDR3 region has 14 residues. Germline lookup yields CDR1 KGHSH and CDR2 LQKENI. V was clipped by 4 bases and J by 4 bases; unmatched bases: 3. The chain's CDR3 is CASSRGTGPDTQYF. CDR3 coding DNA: TGTGCCAGCTCACGTGGGACAGGGCCAGATACGCAGTATTTT.

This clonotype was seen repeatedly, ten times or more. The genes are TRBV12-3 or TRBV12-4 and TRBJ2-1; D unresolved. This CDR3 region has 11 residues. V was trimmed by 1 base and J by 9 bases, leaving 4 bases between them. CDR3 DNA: TGTGCCAGCAGTTTAGGGACTGAGCAGTTCTTC. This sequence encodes CASSLGTEQFF.

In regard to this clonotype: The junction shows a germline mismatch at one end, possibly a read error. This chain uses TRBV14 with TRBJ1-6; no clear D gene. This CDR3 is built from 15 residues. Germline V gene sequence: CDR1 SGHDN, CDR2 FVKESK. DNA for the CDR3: TGTGCCAGCAGCCAAGATCTGATTCCAGGTTCGGCCCTCCGCTTT. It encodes CASSQDLIPGSALRF.

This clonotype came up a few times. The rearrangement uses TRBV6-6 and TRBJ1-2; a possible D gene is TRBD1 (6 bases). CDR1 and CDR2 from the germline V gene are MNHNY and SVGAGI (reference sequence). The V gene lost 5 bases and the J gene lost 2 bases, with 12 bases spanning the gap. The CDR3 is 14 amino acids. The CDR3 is CASSHGGANYGYTF. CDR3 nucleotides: TGTGCCAGCAGTCACGGGGGGGCGAACTATGGCTACACCTTC.

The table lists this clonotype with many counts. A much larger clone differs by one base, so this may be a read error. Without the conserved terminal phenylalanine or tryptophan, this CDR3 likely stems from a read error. CDR3 loop: CASSVDGSDEQYS. In nucleotides, the CDR3 is TGTGCCAGCAGCGTGGATGGTAGCGACGAGCAGTACTCC. This chain uses TRBV9 with TRBJ2-7; D is perhaps TRBD2 (5 bases). The CDR3 is made up of 13 amino acids. Trimming took 2 bases from V and 5 from J, leaving 11 bases between them. The V gene's germline CDR1 is SGDLS and CDR2 YYNGEE.

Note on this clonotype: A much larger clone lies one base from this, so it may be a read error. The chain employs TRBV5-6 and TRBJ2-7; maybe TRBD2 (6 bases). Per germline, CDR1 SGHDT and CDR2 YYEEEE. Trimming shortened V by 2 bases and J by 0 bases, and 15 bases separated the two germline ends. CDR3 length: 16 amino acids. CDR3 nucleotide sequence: TGTGCCAGCAGCTTCCCAGACGCCGGGAGCTCCTACGAGCAGTACTTC. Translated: CASSFPDAGSSYEQYF.

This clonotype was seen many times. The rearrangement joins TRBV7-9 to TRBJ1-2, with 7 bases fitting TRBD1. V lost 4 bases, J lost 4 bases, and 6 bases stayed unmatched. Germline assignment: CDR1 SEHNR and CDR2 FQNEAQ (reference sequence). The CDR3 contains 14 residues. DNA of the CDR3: TGTGCCAGCAGCTCAAGTGGGACAGTCTATGGCTACACCTTC. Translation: CASSSSGTVYGYTF. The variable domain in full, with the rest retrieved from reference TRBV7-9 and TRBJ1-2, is DTGVSQNPRHKITKRGQNVTFRCDPISEHNRLYWYRQTLGQGPEFLTYFQNEAQLEKSRLLSDRFSAERPKGSFSTLEIQRTEQGDSAMYLCASSSSGTVYGYTFGSGTRLTVV.

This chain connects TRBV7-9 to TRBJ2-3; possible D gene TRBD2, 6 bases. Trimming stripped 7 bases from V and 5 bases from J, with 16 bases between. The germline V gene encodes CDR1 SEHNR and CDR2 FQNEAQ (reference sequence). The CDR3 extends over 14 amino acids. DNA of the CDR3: TGTGCCAGCAACCCTAGCGCAGGGAAAGATACGCAGTATTTT. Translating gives CASNPSAGKDTQYF.

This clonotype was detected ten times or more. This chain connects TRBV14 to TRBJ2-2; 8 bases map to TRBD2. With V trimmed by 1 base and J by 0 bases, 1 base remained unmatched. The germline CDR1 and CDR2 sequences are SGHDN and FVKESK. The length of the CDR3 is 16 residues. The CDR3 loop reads CASSQVGLANTGELFF. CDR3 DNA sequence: TGTGCCAGCAGCCAAGTGGGACTAGCGAACACCGGGGAGCTGTTTTTT.

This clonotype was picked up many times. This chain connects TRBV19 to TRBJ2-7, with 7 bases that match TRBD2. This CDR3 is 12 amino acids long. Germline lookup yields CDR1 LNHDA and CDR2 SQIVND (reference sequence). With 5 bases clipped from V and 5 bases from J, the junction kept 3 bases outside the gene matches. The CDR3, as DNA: TGTGCCAGTAGTTCCCGGGGGGACGAGCAGTACTTC. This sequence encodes CASSSRGDEQYF.

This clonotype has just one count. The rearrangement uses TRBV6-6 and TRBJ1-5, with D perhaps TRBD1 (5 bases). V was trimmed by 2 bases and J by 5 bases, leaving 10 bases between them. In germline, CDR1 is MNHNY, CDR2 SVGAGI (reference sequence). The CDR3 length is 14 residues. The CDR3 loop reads CASSYPGDDQPQHF. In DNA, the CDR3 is TGTGCCAGCAGTTACCCCGGGGACGATCAGCCCCAGCATTTT.

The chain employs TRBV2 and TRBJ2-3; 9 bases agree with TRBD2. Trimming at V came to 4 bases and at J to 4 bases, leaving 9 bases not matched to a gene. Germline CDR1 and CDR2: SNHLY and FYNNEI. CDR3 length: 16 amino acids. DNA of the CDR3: TGTGCCAGCAGTGCTAGGCGGGAGGGCTCCGCAGATACGCAGTATTTT. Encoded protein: CASSARREGSADTQYF.

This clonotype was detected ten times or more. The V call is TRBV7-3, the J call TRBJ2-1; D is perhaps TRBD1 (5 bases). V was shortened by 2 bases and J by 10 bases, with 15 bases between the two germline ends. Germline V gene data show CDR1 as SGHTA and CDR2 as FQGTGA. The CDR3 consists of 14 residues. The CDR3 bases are TGTGCCAGCAGCTTAGGGTCAAGGACATCGGAGCAGTTCTTC. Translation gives CASSLGSRTSEQFF.

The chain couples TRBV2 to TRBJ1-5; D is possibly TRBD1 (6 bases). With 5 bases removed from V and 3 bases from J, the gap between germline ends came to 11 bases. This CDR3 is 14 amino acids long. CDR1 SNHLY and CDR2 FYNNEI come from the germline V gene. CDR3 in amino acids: CASSSGTFNQPQHF. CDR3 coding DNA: TGTGCCAGCAGTTCCGGGACATTCAATCAGCCCCAGCATTTT.

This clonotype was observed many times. This chain's CDR3 is CASSLMGGGQDYEQFF. CDR3 bases: TGTGCCAGCAGCTTGATGGGGGGAGGGCAAGACTATGAGCAGTTCTTC. The chain joins TRBV7-9 to TRBJ2-1; 7 bases agree with TRBD2. The CDR3 spans 16 residues. Germline loops: CDR1 SEHNR, CDR2 FQNEAQ (reference sequence). J gave up 8 bases and V 3 bases, and 13 bases lay outside the gene matches.

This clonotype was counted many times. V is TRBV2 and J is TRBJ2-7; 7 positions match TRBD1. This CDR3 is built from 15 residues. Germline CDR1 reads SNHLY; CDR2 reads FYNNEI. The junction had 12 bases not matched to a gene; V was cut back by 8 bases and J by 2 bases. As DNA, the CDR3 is TGTGCCAGCGTTGGACAGGATAAACTTACCTACGAGCAGTACTTC. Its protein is CASVGQDKLTYEQYF.

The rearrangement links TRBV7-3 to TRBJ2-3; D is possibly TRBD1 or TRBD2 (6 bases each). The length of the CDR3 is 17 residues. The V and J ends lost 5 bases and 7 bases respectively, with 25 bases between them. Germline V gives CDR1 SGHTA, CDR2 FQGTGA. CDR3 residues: CASSQSHGGSRGYTQYF. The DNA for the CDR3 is TGTGCCAGCAGCCAATCACACGGAGGGTCGAGGGGGTATACGCAGTATTTT.

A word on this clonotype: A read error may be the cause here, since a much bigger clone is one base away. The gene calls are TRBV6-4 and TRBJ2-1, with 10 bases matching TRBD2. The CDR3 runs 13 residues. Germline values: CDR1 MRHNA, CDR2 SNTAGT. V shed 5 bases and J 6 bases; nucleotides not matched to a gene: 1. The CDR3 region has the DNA TGTGCCAGCAGTCGACTAGCGGGCAATGAGCAGTTCTTC. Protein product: CASSRLAGNEQFF.